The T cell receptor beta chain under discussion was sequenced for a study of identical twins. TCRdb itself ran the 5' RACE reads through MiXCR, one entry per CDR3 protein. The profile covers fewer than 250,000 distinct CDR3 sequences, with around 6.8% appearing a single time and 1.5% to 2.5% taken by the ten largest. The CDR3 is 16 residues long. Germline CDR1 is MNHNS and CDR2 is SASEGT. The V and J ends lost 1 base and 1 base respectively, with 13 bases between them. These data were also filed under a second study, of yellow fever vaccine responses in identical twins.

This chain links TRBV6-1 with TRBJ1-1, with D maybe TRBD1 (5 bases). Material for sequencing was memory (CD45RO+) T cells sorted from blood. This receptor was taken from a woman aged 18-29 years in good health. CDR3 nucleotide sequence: TGTGCCAGCAGTGAAGGTGCAGGGTCCCCGAACACTGAAGCTTTCTTT. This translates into CASSEGAGSPNTEAFF.